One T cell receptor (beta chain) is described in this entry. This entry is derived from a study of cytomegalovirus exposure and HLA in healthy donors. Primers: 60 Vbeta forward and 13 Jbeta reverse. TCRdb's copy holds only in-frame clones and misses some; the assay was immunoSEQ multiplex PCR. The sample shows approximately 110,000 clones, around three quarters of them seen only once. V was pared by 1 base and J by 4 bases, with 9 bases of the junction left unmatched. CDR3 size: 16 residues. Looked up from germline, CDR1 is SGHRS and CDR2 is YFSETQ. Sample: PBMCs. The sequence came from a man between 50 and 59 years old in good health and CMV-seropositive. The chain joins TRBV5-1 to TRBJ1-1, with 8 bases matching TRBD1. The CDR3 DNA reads TGCGCCAGCAGCTTGCAGGCGACAGGGGCCGGCACTGAAGCTTTCTTT. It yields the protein CASSLQATGAGTEAFF.